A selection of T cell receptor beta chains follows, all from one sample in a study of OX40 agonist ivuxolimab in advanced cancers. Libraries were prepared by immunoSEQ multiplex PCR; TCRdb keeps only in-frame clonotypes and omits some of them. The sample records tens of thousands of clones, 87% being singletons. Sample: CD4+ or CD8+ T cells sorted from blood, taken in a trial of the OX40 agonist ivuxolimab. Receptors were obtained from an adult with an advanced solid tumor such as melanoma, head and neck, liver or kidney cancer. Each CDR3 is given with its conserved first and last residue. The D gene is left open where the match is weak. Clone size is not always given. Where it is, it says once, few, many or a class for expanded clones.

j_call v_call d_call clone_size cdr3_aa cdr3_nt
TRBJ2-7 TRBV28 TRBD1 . CASSGQGASDEQYF TGTGCCAGCTCTGGACAGGGGGCTTCTGACGAGCAGTACTTC
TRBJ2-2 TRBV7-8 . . CASSLGQKTGELFF TGTGCCAGCAGCTTAGGGCAGAAGACCGGGGAGCTGTTTTTT
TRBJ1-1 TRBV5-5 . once CASSLVEGLNTEAFF TGTGCCAGCAGCTTGGTGGAGGGCCTGAACACTGAAGCTTTCTTT
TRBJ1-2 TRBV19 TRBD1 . CASSTLGRGSGYTF TGTGCCAGTAGTACCCTCGGCAGGGGGTCTGGCTACACCTTC
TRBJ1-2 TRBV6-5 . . CASSGQGLGYTF TGTGCCAGCAGCGGTCAAGGGCTTGGCTACACCTTC
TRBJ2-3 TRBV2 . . CASSGPGGATDTQYF TGTGCCAGCAGTGGGCCTGGCGGGGCGACAGATACGCAGTATTTT
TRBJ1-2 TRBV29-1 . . CSVAGLRYGYTF TGCAGCGTTGCAGGGCTACGCTATGGCTACACCTTC
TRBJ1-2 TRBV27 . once CASSLKGRDGYTF TGTGCCAGCAGTTTAAAGGGGCGAGATGGCTACACCTTC
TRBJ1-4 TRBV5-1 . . CASSLVGGTTNEKLFF TGCGCCAGCAGCTTGGTGGGGGGGACAACTAATGAAAAACTGTTTTTT
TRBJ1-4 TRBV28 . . CASSQIGEKLFF TGTGCCAGCAGCCAGATAGGGGAAAAACTGTTTTTT
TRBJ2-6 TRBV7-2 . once CASSLGPAGSGANVLTF TGTGCCAGCAGCTTAGGTCCGGCCGGGTCTGGGGCCAACGTCCTGACTTTC
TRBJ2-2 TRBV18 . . CASSPGAGAGELFF TGTGCCAGCTCACCAGGGGCAGGGGCCGGGGAGCTGTTTTTT
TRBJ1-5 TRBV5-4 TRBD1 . CASSPDREQPQHF TGTGCCAGCAGCCCGGACAGGGAGCAGCCCCAGCATTTT
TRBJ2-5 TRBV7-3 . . CASSQRPGSGETQYF TGTGCCAGCAGCCAAAGGCCAGGGTCGGGTGAGACCCAGTACTTC
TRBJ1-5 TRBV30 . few CAWSFSRPQHF TGTGCCTGGAGTTTCAGTCGGCCCCAGCATTTT
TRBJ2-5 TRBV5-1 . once CASMVRETQYF TGCGCCAGCATGGTCCGAGAGACCCAGTACTTC
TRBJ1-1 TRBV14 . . CASSQTGTNGEAFF TGTGCCAGCAGCCAAACCGGGACTAACGGTGAAGCTTTCTTT
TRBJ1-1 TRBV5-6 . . CASSLPGHVNTEAFF TGTGCCAGCAGCTTACCGGGACACGTGAACACTGAAGCTTTCTTT
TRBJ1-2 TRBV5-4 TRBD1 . CASSKQDRASYGYTF TGTGCCAGCAGTAAACAGGACAGGGCTTCCTATGGCTACACCTTC